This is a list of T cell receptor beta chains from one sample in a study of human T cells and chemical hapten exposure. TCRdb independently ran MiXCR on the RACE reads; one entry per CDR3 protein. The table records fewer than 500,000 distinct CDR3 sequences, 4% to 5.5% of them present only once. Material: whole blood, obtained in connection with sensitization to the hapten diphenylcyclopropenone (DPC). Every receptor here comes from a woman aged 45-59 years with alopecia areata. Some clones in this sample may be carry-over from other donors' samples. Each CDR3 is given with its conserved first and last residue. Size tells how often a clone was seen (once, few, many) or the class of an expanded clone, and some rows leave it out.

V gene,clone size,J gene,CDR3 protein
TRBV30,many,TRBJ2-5,CAWSTGGETQYF
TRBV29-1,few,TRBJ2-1,CSVLLPLSYNEQFF
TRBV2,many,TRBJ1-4,CASRTLRGVNEKLFF
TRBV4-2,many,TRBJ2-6,CASSLTWDSGANVLTF
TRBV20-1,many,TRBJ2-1,CSARVGGGAGTRNEQFF
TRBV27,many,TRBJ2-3,CASSFNLPRDLITDTQYF
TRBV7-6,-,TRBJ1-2,CASSPQDSYGYTF
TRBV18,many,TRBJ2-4,CASSAGYKNIQYF
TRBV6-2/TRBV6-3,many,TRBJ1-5,CASRRLAPSNQPQHF
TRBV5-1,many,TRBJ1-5,CASSGGQGDQPQHF
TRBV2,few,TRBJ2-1,CASSGNHPREQFF
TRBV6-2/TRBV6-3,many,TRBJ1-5,CASTPREGNNQPQHF
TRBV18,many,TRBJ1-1,CASSPNLNTEAFF
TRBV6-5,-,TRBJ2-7,CASSYYVEEGRYEQYF
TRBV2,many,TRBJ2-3,CASSTDRFSTDTQYF
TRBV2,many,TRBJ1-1,CASSLRQGNAEAFF
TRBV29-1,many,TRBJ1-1,CSVDVSLGTEAFF
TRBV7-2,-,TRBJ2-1,CASTGGRDSNYNEQFF
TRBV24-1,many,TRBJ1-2,CATSDSGQGNYGYTF
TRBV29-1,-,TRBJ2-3,CSVRGREGRDTQYF
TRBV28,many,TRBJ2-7,CASSTVGTATYEQYF
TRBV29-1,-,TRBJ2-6,CSADLTPGANVLTF
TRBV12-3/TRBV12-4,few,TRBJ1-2,CASSQGGSGYTF
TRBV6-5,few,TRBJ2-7,CASSYAGNAYEQYF
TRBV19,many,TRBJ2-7,CASRGLAGGSEQYF
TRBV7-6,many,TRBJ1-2,CASSLDTGNYGYTF
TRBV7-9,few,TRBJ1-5,CASSLGPSWQHF
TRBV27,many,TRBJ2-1,CASSSILANAYNEQFF
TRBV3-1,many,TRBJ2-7,CASSPGTETYEQYF
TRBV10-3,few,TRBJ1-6,CAIRRLNSPLHF
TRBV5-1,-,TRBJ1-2,CASSSQGSGYGYTF
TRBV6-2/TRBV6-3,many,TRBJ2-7,CASTPDGSFGDEQYF
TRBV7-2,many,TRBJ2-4,CASTPGLANIQYF
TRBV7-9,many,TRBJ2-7,CARRPWPYEQYF
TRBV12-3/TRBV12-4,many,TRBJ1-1,CASSFLPGYTEAFF
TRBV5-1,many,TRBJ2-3,CASSLSGTTTDTQYF
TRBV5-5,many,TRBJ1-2,CASGGYRMDNYGYTF
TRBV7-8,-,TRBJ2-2,CASRSPAANTGELFF
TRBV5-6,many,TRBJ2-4,CASSLVTERDKNIQYF
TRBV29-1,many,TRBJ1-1,CSVGIQGANTEAFF
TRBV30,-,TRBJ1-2,CAWSEVGVSDYTF
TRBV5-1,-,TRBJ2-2,CASSLAVGTGELFF
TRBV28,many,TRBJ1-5,CASRPTSGIRGNQPQHF